Listed here are 23 T cell receptor beta chains from one sample, sequenced in a study of identifying expanded T cells in peripheral blood. TCRdb's table, derived via immunoSEQ multiplex PCR, lists solely in-frame clones and lacks some. The sample has approximately 83,000 clones; about 85% are singletons. The specimen was blood. The receptors here all came from a person between 18 and 70 years old in good health.

V is TRBV11-2 and J is TRBJ1-2; weak D call: TRBD1 (6 bases). Per the germline V gene, CDR1 is SGHAT and CDR2 is FQNNGV. V shed 2 bases and J shed 4 bases, with 11 bases lying between them. The CDR3 has 14 residues. DNA of the CDR3: TGTGCCAGCAGCTTAATCGGCAGGGGCTATGGCTACACCTTC. Its protein product is CASSLIGRGYGYTF.

The V call is TRBV14, the J call TRBJ1-3; D perhaps matches TRBD1 (5 bases). Germline lookup yields CDR1 SGHDN and CDR2 FVKESK. The CDR3 covers 17 residues. Trimming took 0 bases from V and 1 from J, leaving 13 bases between them. The CDR3 DNA reads TGTGCCAGCAGCCAAGACCAGGGTGGATGGTCTGGAAACACCATATATTTT. This translates into CASSQDQGGWSGNTIYF.

This clone was detected once. The chain has TRBV19 and TRBJ2-1, with TRBD2 identical over 15 bases. V trimming: 6 bases; J trimming: 9 bases; junction bases outside the gene matches: 15. CDR3 size: 18 residues. Germline lookup yields CDR1 LNHDA and CDR2 SQIVND (reference sequence). The CDR3 sequence is CASRLGTSGGTRYGEQFF. CDR3 coding DNA: TGTGCCAGTAGGTTAGGGACTAGCGGGGGGACGAGATATGGTGAGCAGTTCTTC.

The chain links TRBV6-5 to TRBJ1-1; TRBD1 is a possible D gene (5 bases). V lost 2 bases, J lost 5 bases, and 12 bases lay in between. Germline lookup yields CDR1 MNHEY and CDR2 SVGAGI. The CDR3 has 14 residues. The CDR3 nucleotides read TGTGCCAGCAGTTACGAGGAGGGGAGAACTGAAGCTTTCTTT. It encodes CASSYEEGRTEAFF.

The V gene is TRBV6-1, the J gene TRBJ1-5, with unresolved D. The CDR3 extends over 13 amino acids. Per the germline V gene, CDR1 is MNHNS and CDR2 is SASEGT. V was trimmed by 6 bases and J by 1 base, leaving 7 bases between them. CDR3 nucleotides: TGTGCCAGCAGGCCAGTCAGCAATCAGCCCCAGCATTTT. The encoded protein is CASRPVSNQPQHF.

The V gene is TRBV5-6, the J gene TRBJ2-7; no clear D. The germline gives CDR1 SGHDT, CDR2 YYEEEE. Trimming shortened V by 2 bases and J by 2 bases, and 8 bases separated the two germline ends. CDR3 length equals 13 residues. CDR3 sequence: CASSFEDPYEQYF. CDR3 nucleotides: TGTGCCAGCAGCTTCGAGGACCCCTACGAGCAGTACTTC.

The V gene is TRBV7-8, the J gene TRBJ1-6; no definite D call. The V end was cut by 6 bases, the J end by 7 bases, with 10 bases between. Germline lookup yields CDR1 SGHVS and CDR2 FQNEAQ. The CDR3 extends over 13 amino acids. In DNA form, the CDR3 reads TGTGCCAGCAGATACTTCAGGAATTCACCCCTCCACTTT. Translating gives CASRYFRNSPLHF.

There are a few counts of this clone. The CDR3 coding sequence is TGCGCCAGCAGTGCCGGGTCCCCCTATGGCTACACCTTC. Translated: CASSAGSPYGYTF. The V and J genes are TRBV10-1 and TRBJ1-2, with D unresolved. Germline CDR1 WNHNN, CDR2 SYGVQD (reference sequence). The CDR3 is made up of 13 amino acids. V was clipped by 4 bases and J by 4 bases, with 10 bases between them.

This chain uses TRBV29-1 with TRBJ1-1; tentatively, D is TRBD1 (5 bases). Germline loops: CDR1 SQVTM, CDR2 ANQGSEA. V dropped 8 bases and J dropped 1 base, with 14 bases sitting between them. The CDR3 loop spans 13 amino acids. Written as DNA, the CDR3 is TGCAGCTCCCTTAGGGGAGGGAACACTGAAGCTTTCTTT. Residues: CSSLRGGNTEAFF.

The chain links TRBV19 to TRBJ1-5; D possibly corresponds to TRBD1 (6 bases). The V gene lost 6 bases and the J gene lost 4 bases, with 16 bases spanning the gap. The germline V gene encodes CDR1 LNHDA and CDR2 SQIVND (reference sequence). The CDR3 length is 15 residues. The CDR3 sequence: CASRSLDSTNQPQHF. The CDR3 coding sequence is TGTGCCAGTAGATCCTTGGACAGCACTAATCAGCCCCAGCATTTT.

The V gene is TRBV11-3, the J gene TRBJ2-5; TRBD1 matches at 7 bases. V was pared by 5 bases and J by 4 bases, with 10 bases of the junction left unmatched. The germline V gene encodes CDR1 SGHNT and CDR2 YENEEA. This CDR3 region has 15 residues. The CDR3 DNA is TGTGCCAGCAGCCTTAGACAGGGTAGGGCAGAGACCCAGTACTTC. This encodes CASSLRQGRAETQYF.

This clone was counted a few times. This chain uses TRBV9 with TRBJ2-3; 8 nucleotides line up with TRBD2. The CDR3 is made up of 18 amino acids. V lost 0 bases and J lost 4; bases outside the gene matches: 13. Germline V CDR1 and CDR2: SGDLS, YYNGEE. CDR3 sequence reads: CASSVATSSGGTADTQYF. In nucleotides, the CDR3 is TGTGCCAGCAGCGTAGCTACATCGAGCGGGGGTACCGCAGATACGCAGTATTTT. Variable domain in full (rest from reference TRBV9 and TRBJ2-3): DSGVTQTPKHLITATGQRVTLRCSPRSGDLSVYWYQQSLDQGLQFLIQYYNGEERAKGNILERFSAQQFPDLHSELNLSSLELGDSALYFCASSVATSSGGTADTQYFGPGTRLTVL.

The chain has TRBV7-2 and TRBJ2-7; D is uncertain. CDR1 SGHTA and CDR2 FQGNSA come from the germline V gene. V gave up 8 bases and J gave up 2 bases, with 7 bases separating them. This CDR3 contains 11 residues. CDR3 in amino acids: CASGFAYEQYF. The CDR3 DNA follows: TGTGCCAGCGGTTTTGCCTACGAGCAGTACTTC.

The chain carries TRBV7-9 and TRBJ1-3, with D hard to call. Looked up from germline, CDR1 is SEHNR and CDR2 is FQNEAQ (reference sequence). This CDR3 comprises 15 residues. Trimming pared 6 bases from V and 0 bases from J, leaving 12 bases between. The CDR3, as DNA: TGTGCCAGCAGTCCCGCAGGAAGCTCTGGAAACACCATATATTTT. Its translation: CASSPAGSSGNTIYF.

This chain joins TRBV7-8 and TRBJ2-1; D unresolved. Trimming left V 4 bases short and J 0 bases short, with 4 bases between. The V gene's germline CDR1 is SGHVS and CDR2 FQNEAQ. The length of the CDR3 is 13 residues. CDR3 sequence (DNA): TGTGCCAGCAGCTCTGGCTCCTACAATGAGCAGTTCTTC. This sequence encodes CASSSGSYNEQFF. Filled out from reference TRBV7-8 and TRBJ2-1, the complete variable domain reads GAGVSQSPRYKVAKRGQDVALRCDPISGHVSLFWYQQALGQGPEFLTYFQNEAQLDKSGLPSDRFFAERPEGSVSTLKIQRTQQEDSAVYLCASSSGSYNEQFFGPGTRLTVL.

DNA for the CDR3: TGTGCCAGCAGCCCCGGACAGGGGGATGAAAAACTGTTTTTT. Translation gives CASSPGQGDEKLFF. J is TRBJ1-4 and V is TRBV11-3; TRBD1 matches 10 bases. The V gene's germline CDR1 is SGHNT and CDR2 YENEEA. V gave up 5 bases and J gave up 6 bases; unmatched junction bases: 3. CDR3 length: 14 amino acids.

This chain uses TRBV18 with TRBJ2-3; no clear D. This CDR3 contains 17 residues. Trimming stripped 5 bases from V and 3 bases from J, with 21 bases between. Germline CDR1 reads KGHSH; CDR2 reads LQKENI. CDR3: CASSVDGLVRRTDTQYF. CDR3 in DNA: TGTGCCAGCTCAGTGGACGGGCTGGTGCGACGAACAGATACGCAGTATTTT.

This sequence joins TRBV18 and TRBJ2-1; 10 bases align to TRBD2. This CDR3 region has 15 residues. The germline V gene encodes CDR1 KGHSH and CDR2 LQKENI. Trimming at V came to 3 bases and at J to 4 bases, leaving 3 bases not matched to a gene. CDR3 sequence: CASSPLAGDYNEQFF. The CDR3 region has the DNA TGTGCCAGCTCACCTCTAGCGGGGGATTACAATGAGCAGTTCTTC.

The V gene is TRBV4-3, the J gene TRBJ2-5; D is unresolved. Between the trimmed V and J ends, which lost 0 bases and 12 bases, there was a span of 5 bases. The CDR3 length is 10 residues. Germline lookup yields CDR1 LGHNA and CDR2 YSLEER. CDR3 bases: TGCGCCAGCAGCCAAGATAAGAAGTACTTC. Protein: CASSQDKKYF.

The V call is TRBV5-4, the J call TRBJ2-7; TRBD1 agrees at 10 bases. The trim removed 1 base at V and 5 bases at J, leaving 12 bases unmatched. Germline V gene data show CDR1 as SGHNT and CDR2 as YYREEE (reference sequence). This CDR3 is built from 17 residues. CDR3 in amino acids: CASSLSWPGQGSHEQYF. The DNA for the CDR3 is TGTGCCAGCAGCTTGTCTTGGCCGGGACAGGGGTCCCACGAGCAGTACTTC.

This clone was found once. The V call is TRBV11-2, the J call TRBJ1-2, with 8 bases aligning to TRBD1. V was clipped by 4 bases and J by 7 bases; unmatched bases: 5. Per the germline V gene, CDR1 is SGHAT and CDR2 is FQNNGV. CDR3 size: 13 residues. DNA for the CDR3: TGTGCCAGCAGCTCTGCAGGGGGCGGTGGCTACACCTTC. This sequence encodes CASSSAGGGGYTF.

This chain connects TRBV5-1 to TRBJ1-1; the D is unclear. Germline V CDR1 and CDR2: SGHRS, YFSETQ. With 2 bases removed from V and 7 bases from J, the gap between germline ends came to 15 bases. The CDR3 loop spans 14 amino acids. For the CDR3, the DNA is TGCGCCAGCAGCTTACTAAAAGACGGTGGTGAAGCTTTCTTT. Protein product: CASSLLKDGGEAFF. Together with reference TRBV5-1 and TRBJ1-1, the CDR3 gives the full variable domain: KAGVTQTPRYLIKTRGQQVTLSCSPISGHRSVSWYQQTPGQGLQFLFEYFSETQRNKGNFPGRFSGRQFSNSRSEMNVSTLELGDSALYLCASSLLKDGGEAFFGQGTRLTVV.

V gene TRBV7-8 combines with J gene TRBJ1-6; D ambiguous. The V gene's germline CDR1 is SGHVS and CDR2 FQNEAQ. CDR3 length equals 14 residues. Between the trimmed V and J ends, which lost 3 bases and 8 bases, there was a span of 11 bases. The CDR3 DNA is TGTGCCAGCAGCTTTAATAGCCGGGATTCACCCCTCCACTTT. Encoded protein: CASSFNSRDSPLHF. The variable domain in full, completed from reference TRBV7-8 and TRBJ1-6, reads GAGVSQSPRYKVAKRGQDVALRCDPISGHVSLFWYQQALGQGPEFLTYFQNEAQLDKSGLPSDRFFAERPEGSVSTLKIQRTQQEDSAVYLCASSFNSRDSPLHFGNGTRLTVT.